Below are 20 T cell receptor beta chains sequenced from a single sample in a study of OX40 agonist ivuxolimab in advanced cancers. TCRdb keeps only in-frame clones here, not all; method: immunoSEQ multiplex PCR. Altogether around 60,000 clones are present, around 90% being singletons, with the ten largest covering about an eighth. The specimen comprised CD4+ or CD8+ T cells sorted from blood, sampled in a trial of the OX40 agonist ivuxolimab. The receptors were sampled from an adult with an advanced solid tumor such as melanoma, head and neck, liver or kidney cancer.

This chain links TRBV6-5 with TRBJ2-5; either TRBD1 or TRBD2 may supply D (5 bases each). From germline, CDR1 is MNHEY and CDR2 SVGAGI. The CDR3 spans 14 residues. Trimming stripped 6 bases from V and 0 bases from J, with 11 bases between. CDR3: CASRTGTHQETQYF. The CDR3 DNA follows: TGTGCCAGCAGGACCGGGACCCACCAAGAGACCCAGTACTTC.

J is TRBJ1-4 and V is TRBV15; no clear D. V was pared by 8 bases and J by 5 bases, with 18 bases between. Germline V lookup: CDR1 LNHNV, CDR2 YYDKDF (reference sequence). The CDR3 is 15 residues long. The CDR3 sequence is CATSGRPLGNEKLFF. DNA of the CDR3: TGTGCCACCTCCGGACGGCCTCTGGGGAATGAAAAACTGTTTTTT.

The chain has TRBV28 and TRBJ2-5; D is unresolved. CDR3 length: 11 amino acids. The germline V and J ends were trimmed by 6 bases and 1 base, with 3 bases remaining between them. Germline values: CDR1 MDHEN, CDR2 SYDVKM. CDR3 nucleotides: TGTGCCAGCAGAAGCCAAGAGACCCAGTACTTC. This translates into CASRSQETQYF.

The chain employs TRBV28 and TRBJ1-2; weak D call: TRBD1 (6 bases). V lost 8 bases to trimming and J lost 6 bases, with 22 bases between them. The germline V gene encodes CDR1 MDHEN and CDR2 SYDVKM. This CDR3 region has 15 residues. As DNA, the CDR3 is TGTGCCAGCGACAACACAGGGAGAGTTTTGGATGGCTACACCTTC. Amino acids: CASDNTGRVLDGYTF.

This rearrangement joins TRBV4-1 to TRBJ1-1, with a weak D call TRBD1 (5 bases). Germline CDR1 and CDR2: MGHRA and YSYEKL. CDR3 size: 14 residues. V was pared by 5 bases and J by 3 bases, with 13 bases between. CDR3 bases: TGCGCCAGCAGCGTCATGGCGGGGGACACTGAAGCTTTCTTT. Protein: CASSVMAGDTEAFF.

The V call is TRBV19, the J call TRBJ2-3; 7 nucleotides line up with TRBD2. CDR1 and CDR2 from the germline V gene are LNHDA and SQIVND (reference sequence). The trim removed 1 base at V and 1 base at J, leaving 17 bases unmatched. The CDR3 is made up of 20 amino acids. This chain's CDR3 is CASSIALYTSAPTGTDTQYF. DNA for the CDR3: TGTGCCAGTAGTATAGCCTTATATACTAGCGCCCCGACGGGCACAGATACGCAGTATTTT.

Here the CDR3 DNA reads TGTGCCAGCAGCTTAACGGGCTATCAGCCCCAGCATTTT. Residues: CASSLTGYQPQHF. The chain uses TRBV11-2 and TRBJ1-5; no definite D call. CDR3 length equals 13 residues. V shed 2 bases and J shed 5 bases, with 7 bases lying between them. Germline V gives CDR1 SGHAT, CDR2 FQNNGV. The variable domain in full, with the rest retrieved from reference TRBV11-2 and TRBJ1-5, is EAGVAQSPRYKIIEKRQSVAFWCNPISGHATLYWYQQILGQGPKLLIQFQNNGVVDDSQLPKDRFSAERLKGVDSTLKIQPAKLEDSAVYLCASSLTGYQPQHFGDGTRLSIL.

On this clone: A junction end diverges from the germline sequence, so it may reflect a read error. CDR3 nucleotide sequence: TGTGCCAGCAGCGCTTCGGGACAGCCCCCGGAGCACTTC. Translation: CASSASGQPPEHF. V is TRBV9 and J is TRBJ2-5; 7 bases align to TRBD1. The CDR3 length is 13 residues. Germline V CDR1 and CDR2: SGDLS, YYNGEE.

The J gene is TRBJ2-7, the V gene TRBV27; D might be TRBD1 or TRBD2, each matching 6 bases. V was shortened by 2 bases and J by 5 bases, with 19 bases between the two germline ends. Germline V gene lookup returns CDR1 MNHEY and CDR2 SMNVEV (reference sequence). The CDR3 is 16 amino acids. The CDR3 DNA sequence: TGTGCCAGCAGTTTACTTGGTCCCGGGGGCCCGAACGAGCAGTACTTC. The encoded protein is CASSLLGPGGPNEQYF.

The chain uses TRBV27 and TRBJ2-1; 8 bases fit TRBD1. The CDR3 runs 14 residues. The junction had 1 base not matched to a gene; V was cut back by 2 bases and J by 4 bases. Per germline, CDR1 MNHEY and CDR2 SMNVEV (reference sequence). The CDR3 DNA reads as TGTGCCAGCAGTTTAGGACAGGGATACAATGAGCAGTTCTTC. Translated, it gives CASSLGQGYNEQFF.

The V and J genes are TRBV27 and TRBJ2-1; D remains ambiguous. The germline V gene has CDR1 MNHEY and CDR2 SMNVEV (reference sequence). V lost 4 bases, J lost 0 bases, and 4 bases lay in between. The CDR3 loop spans 13 amino acids. CDR3 sequence reads: CASSWNSYNEQFF. CDR3 DNA: TGTGCCAGCAGTTGGAACTCCTACAATGAGCAGTTCTTC.

V gene TRBV29-1 combines with J gene TRBJ1-2, with D hard to call. The CDR3 is 12 residues long. The V gene's germline CDR1 is SQVTM and CDR2 ANQGSEA. Trimming shortened V by 4 bases and J by 2 bases, and 8 bases separated the two germline ends. The DNA for the CDR3 is TGCAGCGTTGTCGGAGTCAACTATGGCTACACCTTC. It yields the protein CSVVGVNYGYTF.

The J gene is TRBJ2-5, the V gene TRBV7-2; D is possibly TRBD2 (7 bases). V was shortened by 2 bases and J by 5 bases, with 18 bases between the two germline ends. The CDR3 spans 16 residues. The germline gives CDR1 SGHTA, CDR2 FQGNSA. The CDR3 region has the DNA TGTGCCAGCAGCTTAACAGACCCCGGGGGGCGTGAGACCCAGTACTTC. Its protein is CASSLTDPGGRETQYF.

This clone was seen a single time. The chain has TRBV27 and TRBJ2-1; tentatively, D is TRBD1 (5 bases). CDR3 length: 17 residues. From germline, CDR1 is MNHEY and CDR2 SMNVEV (reference sequence). V lost 3 bases and J 8 bases, leaving 23 bases between the germline ends. Here the CDR3 reads CASSFRAGILGLHEQFF. The CDR3 DNA follows: TGTGCCAGCAGTTTTCGGGCAGGGATTCTCGGTTTGCATGAGCAGTTCTTC.

By share, this clone counts as medium-sized. V usage is TRBV7-9 and J usage is TRBJ1-5; D unresolved. The germline gives CDR1 SEHNR, CDR2 FQNEAQ (reference sequence). The CDR3 is 15 residues long. Trimming removed 4 bases from V and 0 bases from J, with 10 bases in between. The DNA of the CDR3 is TGTGCCAGCAGCTCACTAGTCGATAGCAATCAGCCCCAGCATTTT. Residues: CASSSLVDSNQPQHF.

V gene TRBV2 combines with J gene TRBJ2-7, with D perhaps TRBD1 (6 bases). Germline V gene lookup returns CDR1 SNHLY and CDR2 FYNNEI. The length of the CDR3 is 14 residues. The V end lost 1 base, the J end lost 2 bases, and 9 bases lay between the germline ends. CDR3 loop: CASSEGQGTYEQYF. The CDR3 DNA sequence: TGTGCCAGCAGTGAAGGGCAGGGGACCTACGAGCAGTACTTC.

The genes are TRBV4-3 and TRBJ1-4; 10 bases fit TRBD1. Germline-derived CDR1 and CDR2 are LGHNA and YSLEER. The J segment lost 8 bases and the V segment lost 0 bases, leaving 6 bases of the junction unmatched. CDR3 length: 16 residues. CDR3 nucleotides: TGCGCCAGCAGCCAAGATAAGGGGACAGGGGCCGAAAAACTGTTTTTT. Translation gives CASSQDKGTGAEKLFF.

The chain employs TRBV7-9 and TRBJ2-5; TRBD2 matches at 7 bases. TRBJ2-7 explains the end of the DNA better; the J call may be wrong. This CDR3 is built from 15 residues. Germline CDR1 reads SEHNR; CDR2 reads FQNEAQ (reference sequence). In DNA form, the CDR3 reads TGTGCCAGCAGCTTAGCTGGTAGCGGGTACTACGAGCAGTACTTC. Translating it yields CASSLAGSGYYEQYF.

This clone has only a few counts. The genes are TRBV10-3 and TRBJ2-7, with 9 positions matching TRBD1. CDR1 is ENHRY and CDR2 is SYGVKD in the germline V gene. The J segment lost 1 base and the V segment lost 10 bases, leaving 5 bases of the junction unmatched. The CDR3 covers 13 residues. CDR3 residues: CATRQGESYEQYF. CDR3 bases: TGTGCCACCAGACAGGGGGAGTCCTACGAGCAGTACTTC.

This chain joins TRBV4-3 and TRBJ1-2; a weak D match, TRBD1 (6 bases). The CDR3 is 15 amino acids. Germline V gene data show CDR1 as LGHNA and CDR2 as YSLEER. Trimming took off 0 bases at V and 5 bases at J, with 13 bases between the two ends. The CDR3 DNA follows: TGCGCCAGCAGCCAAGATAGGGGGGGCTTGTATGGCTACACCTTC. It specifies CASSQDRGGLYGYTF.